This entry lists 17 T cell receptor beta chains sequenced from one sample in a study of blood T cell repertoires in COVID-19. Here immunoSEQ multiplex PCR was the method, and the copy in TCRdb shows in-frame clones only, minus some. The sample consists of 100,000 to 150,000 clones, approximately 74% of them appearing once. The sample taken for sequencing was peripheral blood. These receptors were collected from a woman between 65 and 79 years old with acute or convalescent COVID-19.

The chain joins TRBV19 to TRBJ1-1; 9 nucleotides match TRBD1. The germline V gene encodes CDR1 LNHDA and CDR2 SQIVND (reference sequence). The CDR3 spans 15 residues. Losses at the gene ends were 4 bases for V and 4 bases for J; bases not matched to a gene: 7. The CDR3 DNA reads TGTGCCAGTAGTACTACAGGGGGCACGGGCACTGAAGCTTTCTTT. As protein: CASSTTGGTGTEAFF. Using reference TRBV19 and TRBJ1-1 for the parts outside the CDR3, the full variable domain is DGGITQSPKYLFRKEGQNVTLSCEQNLNHDAMYWYRQDPGQGLRLIYYSQIVNDFQKGDIAEGYSVSREKKESFPLTVTSAQKNPTAFYLCASSTTGGTGTEAFFGQGTRLTVV.

CDR3 coding DNA: TGTGCCAGCAGTTCGGGACAGGGTGTGTTCATCGGGGAGCTGTTTTTT. As protein: CASSSGQGVFIGELFF. This rearrangement joins TRBV28 to TRBJ2-2; TRBD1 matches at 9 bases. V trimming: 4 bases; J trimming: 7 bases; junction bases outside the gene matches: 10. This CDR3 has 16 amino acids. Germline lookup yields CDR1 MDHEN and CDR2 SYDVKM.

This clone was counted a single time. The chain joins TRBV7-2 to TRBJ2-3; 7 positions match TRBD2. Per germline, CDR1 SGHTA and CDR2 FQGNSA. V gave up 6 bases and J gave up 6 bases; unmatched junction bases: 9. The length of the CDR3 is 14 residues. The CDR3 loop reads CASRPGGSSDTQYF. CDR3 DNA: TGTGCCAGCAGACCGGGAGGTTCGTCGGATACGCAGTATTTT.

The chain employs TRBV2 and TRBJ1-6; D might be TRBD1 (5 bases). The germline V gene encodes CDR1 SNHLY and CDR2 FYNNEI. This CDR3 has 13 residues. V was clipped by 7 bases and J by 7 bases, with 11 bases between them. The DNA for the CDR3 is TGTGCCAGCATACCCAGGGCGAATTCACCCCTCCACTTT. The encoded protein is CASIPRANSPLHF.

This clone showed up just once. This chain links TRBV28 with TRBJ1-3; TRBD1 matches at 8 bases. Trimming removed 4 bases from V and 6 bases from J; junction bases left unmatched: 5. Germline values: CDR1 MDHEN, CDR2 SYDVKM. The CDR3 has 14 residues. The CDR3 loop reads CASSSGQGENTIYF. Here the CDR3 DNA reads TGTGCCAGCAGTTCAGGACAGGGAGAAAACACCATATATTTT.

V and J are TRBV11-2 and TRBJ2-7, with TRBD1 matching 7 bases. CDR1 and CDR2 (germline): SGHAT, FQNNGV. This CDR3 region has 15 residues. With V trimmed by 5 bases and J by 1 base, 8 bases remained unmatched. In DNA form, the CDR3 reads TGTGCCAGCAGCCTGGGACAGTTGGCTTCCTACGAGCAGTACTTC. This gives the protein CASSLGQLASYEQYF. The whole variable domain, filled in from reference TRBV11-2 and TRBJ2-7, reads EAGVAQSPRYKIIEKRQSVAFWCNPISGHATLYWYQQILGQGPKLLIQFQNNGVVDDSQLPKDRFSAERLKGVDSTLKIQPAKLEDSAVYLCASSLGQLASYEQYFGPGTRLTVT.

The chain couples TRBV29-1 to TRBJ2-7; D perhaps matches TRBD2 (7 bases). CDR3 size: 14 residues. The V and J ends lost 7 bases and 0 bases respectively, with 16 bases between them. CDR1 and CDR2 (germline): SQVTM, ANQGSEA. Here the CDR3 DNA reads TGCAGCGCCCGGGAAGGGGGGGCCTCCTACGAGCAGTACTTC. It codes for CSAREGGASYEQYF.

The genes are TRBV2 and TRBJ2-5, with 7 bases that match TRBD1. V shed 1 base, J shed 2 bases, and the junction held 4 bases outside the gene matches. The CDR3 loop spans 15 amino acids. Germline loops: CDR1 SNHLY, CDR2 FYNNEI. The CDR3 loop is CASSEVGTVQETQYF. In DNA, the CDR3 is TGTGCCAGCAGTGAAGTGGGGACAGTACAAGAGACCCAGTACTTC.

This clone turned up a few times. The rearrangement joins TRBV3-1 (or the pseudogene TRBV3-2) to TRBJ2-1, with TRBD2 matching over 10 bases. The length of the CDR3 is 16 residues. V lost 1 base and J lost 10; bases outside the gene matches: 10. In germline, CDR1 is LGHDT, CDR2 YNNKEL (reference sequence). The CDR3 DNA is TGTGCCAGCAGCCAAGGGTGGGCTAGCGGGAGAAGAGAGCAGTTCTTC. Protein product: CASSQGWASGRREQFF.

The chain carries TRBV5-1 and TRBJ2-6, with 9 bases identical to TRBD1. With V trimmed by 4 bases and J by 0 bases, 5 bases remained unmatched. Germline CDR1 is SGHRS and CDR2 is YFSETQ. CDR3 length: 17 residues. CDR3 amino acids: CASSPGTGYSGANVLTF. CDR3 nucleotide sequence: TGCGCCAGCAGCCCCGGGACAGGGTACTCTGGGGCCAACGTCCTGACTTTC.

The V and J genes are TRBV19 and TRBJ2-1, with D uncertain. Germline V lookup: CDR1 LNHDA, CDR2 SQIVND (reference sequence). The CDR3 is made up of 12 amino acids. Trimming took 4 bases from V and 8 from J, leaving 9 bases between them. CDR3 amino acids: CASSTSGHEQFF. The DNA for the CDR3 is TGTGCCAGTAGTACCTCAGGCCATGAGCAGTTCTTC.

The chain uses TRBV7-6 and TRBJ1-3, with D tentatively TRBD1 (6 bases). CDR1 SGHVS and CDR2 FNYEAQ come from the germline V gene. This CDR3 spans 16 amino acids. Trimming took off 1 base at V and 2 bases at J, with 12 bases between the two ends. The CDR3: CASSLGRGGTGNTIYF. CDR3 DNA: TGTGCCAGCAGCTTAGGAAGGGGGGGAACTGGAAACACCATATATTTT.

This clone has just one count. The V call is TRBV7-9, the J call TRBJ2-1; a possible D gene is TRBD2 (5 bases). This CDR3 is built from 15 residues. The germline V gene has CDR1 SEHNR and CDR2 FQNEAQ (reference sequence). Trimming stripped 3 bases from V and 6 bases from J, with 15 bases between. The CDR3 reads CASSFLLGFSNEQFF. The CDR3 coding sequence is TGTGCCAGCAGCTTTTTACTAGGTTTTTCCAATGAGCAGTTCTTC. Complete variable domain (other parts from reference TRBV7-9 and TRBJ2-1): DTGVSQNPRHKITKRGQNVTFRCDPISEHNRLYWYRQTLGQGPEFLTYFQNEAQLEKSRLLSDRFSAERPKGSFSTLEIQRTEQGDSAMYLCASSFLLGFSNEQFFGPGTRLTVL.

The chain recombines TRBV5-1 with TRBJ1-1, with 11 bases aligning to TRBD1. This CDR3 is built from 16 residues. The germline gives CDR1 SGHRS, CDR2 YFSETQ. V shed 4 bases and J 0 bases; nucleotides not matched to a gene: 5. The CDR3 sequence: CASSGRTGGMNTEAFF. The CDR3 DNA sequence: TGCGCCAGCAGCGGTCGGACAGGGGGCATGAACACTGAAGCTTTCTTT.

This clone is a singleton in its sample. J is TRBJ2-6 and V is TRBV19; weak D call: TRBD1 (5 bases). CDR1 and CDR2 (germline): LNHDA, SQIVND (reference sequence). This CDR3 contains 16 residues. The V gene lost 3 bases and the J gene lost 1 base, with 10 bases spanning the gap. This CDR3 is CASSIAGLSGANVLTF. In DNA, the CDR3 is TGTGCCAGTAGTATCGCAGGGCTGTCTGGGGCCAACGTCCTGACTTTC.

CDR3 sequence (DNA): TGTGCCAGCAGCTTCACAGGGGGTGACGAGCAGTACTTC. Protein product: CASSFTGGDEQYF. This chain joins TRBV5-4 and TRBJ2-7, with 8 positions matching TRBD1. The length of the CDR3 is 13 residues. Germline V gene lookup returns CDR1 SGHNT and CDR2 YYREEE (reference sequence). V gave up 2 bases and J gave up 5 bases; unmatched junction bases: 3.

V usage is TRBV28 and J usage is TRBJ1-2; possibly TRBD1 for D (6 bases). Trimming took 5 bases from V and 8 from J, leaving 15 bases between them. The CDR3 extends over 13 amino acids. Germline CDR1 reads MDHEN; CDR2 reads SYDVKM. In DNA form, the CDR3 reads TGTGCCAGCAGTATCGTCAGGGGCGGCGGCTACACCTTC. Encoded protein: CASSIVRGGGYTF.